The rows below give T cell receptor beta chains drawn from one sample of a study of control samples from healthy donors and cancer patients. Method: immunoSEQ multiplex PCR; TCRdb's copy keeps in-frame clones and lacks some. The sample lists roughly 120,000 clones, more than 75% occurring once. Material for sequencing was blood. Receptor source: a woman in her 70s in good health. The CDR3 runs from the conserved cysteine through the conserved F or W. Each record gives: J gene, clone size, D gene, V gene, CDR3 DNA, CDR3 protein. D genes are given only for firm matches. Clone sizes are given selectively: once, few, many, or a class where the clone is expanded.

j_call: TRBJ1-2
clone_size: NA
d_call: NA
v_call: TRBV6-4
cdr3_nt: TGTGCCAGCAGTGACGGGGCCCCCCATGGCTACACCTTC
cdr3_aa: CASSDGAPHGYTF

j_call: TRBJ1-1
clone_size: many
d_call: TRBD1
v_call: TRBV6-1
cdr3_nt: TGTGCCAGCAGTGAGGGGACAGTCGGGAGGACTGAAGCTTTCTTT
cdr3_aa: CASSEGTVGRTEAFF

j_call: TRBJ2-3
clone_size: NA
d_call: TRBD1
v_call: TRBV6-6
cdr3_nt: TGTGCCAGCAGCTTCGCAGGGACAGACACAGATACGCAGTATTTT
cdr3_aa: CASSFAGTDTDTQYF

j_call: TRBJ1-1
clone_size: NA
d_call: NA
v_call: TRBV5-4
cdr3_nt: TGTGCCAGCAAGGGGGGTTGGGGCACTGAAGCTTTCTTT
cdr3_aa: CASKGGWGTEAFF

j_call: TRBJ2-4
clone_size: NA
d_call: NA
v_call: TRBV7-2
cdr3_nt: TGTGCCAGCAGCGCCCGATACCGGGGTATAGCCAAAAACATTCAGTACTTC
cdr3_aa: CASSARYRGIAKNIQYF

j_call: TRBJ2-5
clone_size: NA
d_call: TRBD2
v_call: TRBV2
cdr3_nt: TGTGCCAGCAGCATGGGCGGGGGGGAGACCCAGTACTTC
cdr3_aa: CASSMGGGETQYF

j_call: TRBJ1-1
clone_size: NA
d_call: NA
v_call: TRBV9
cdr3_nt: TGTGCCAGCAGTCCATCCGACCCGAACACTGAAGCTTTCTTT
cdr3_aa: CASSPSDPNTEAFF

j_call: TRBJ1-2
clone_size: NA
d_call: NA
v_call: TRBV6-2/TRBV6-3
cdr3_nt: TGTGCCAGCAGTTACTTGACAGGAGACTATGGCTACACCTTC
cdr3_aa: CASSYLTGDYGYTF

j_call: TRBJ1-1
clone_size: NA
d_call: NA
v_call: TRBV7-2
cdr3_nt: TGTGCCAGCGGGAGGGGGAGCACTGAAGCTTTCTTT
cdr3_aa: CASGRGSTEAFF

j_call: TRBJ1-2
clone_size: NA
d_call: TRBD1
v_call: TRBV5-8
cdr3_nt: TGTGCCAGCAGCCGGACAGGGCCTTATGGCTACACCTTC
cdr3_aa: CASSRTGPYGYTF

j_call: TRBJ1-6
clone_size: once
d_call: NA
v_call: TRBV19
cdr3_nt: TGTGCCAGTAGTATTGGGGGGGATAATTCACCCCTCCACTTT
cdr3_aa: CASSIGGDNSPLHF

j_call: TRBJ2-1
clone_size: NA
d_call: NA
v_call: TRBV24-1
cdr3_nt: TGTGCCACCAGTGACCCATGGGACGGAGGCTACAATGAGCAGTTCTTC
cdr3_aa: CATSDPWDGGYNEQFF

j_call: TRBJ1-1
clone_size: NA
d_call: NA
v_call: TRBV11-1
cdr3_nt: TGTGCCAGCAGCTTAGACCGGACCACTGAAGCTTTCTTT
cdr3_aa: CASSLDRTTEAFF

j_call: TRBJ2-5
clone_size: NA
d_call: NA
v_call: TRBV11-2
cdr3_nt: TGTGCCAGCAGCTTAGGTCTGGGGCAAGAGACCCAGTACTTC
cdr3_aa: CASSLGLGQETQYF

j_call: TRBJ1-2
clone_size: once
d_call: NA
v_call: TRBV27
cdr3_nt: TGTGCCAGCAGTTTATTTAGGAACTATGGCTACACCTTC
cdr3_aa: CASSLFRNYGYTF

j_call: TRBJ2-7
clone_size: NA
d_call: NA
v_call: TRBV13
cdr3_nt: TGTGCCAGCAGCCCTAACGGACACCCCTCCTACGAGCAGTACTTC
cdr3_aa: CASSPNGHPSYEQYF

j_call: TRBJ2-2
clone_size: NA
d_call: NA
v_call: TRBV3-1/TRBV3-2
cdr3_nt: TGTGCCAGCAGCAAATTAACGAACACCGGGGAGCTGTTTTTT
cdr3_aa: CASSKLTNTGELFF

j_call: TRBJ1-6
clone_size: NA
d_call: NA
v_call: TRBV20-1
cdr3_nt: TGCAGTGCTAGTCTGGGGACGGGAAATTCACCCCTCCACTTT
cdr3_aa: CSASLGTGNSPLHF

j_call: TRBJ1-2
clone_size: once
d_call: NA
v_call: TRBV3-1/TRBV3-2
cdr3_nt: TGTGCCAGCAGCCAAGACTGGGGGCTTACCTATGGCTACACCTTC
cdr3_aa: CASSQDWGLTYGYTF

j_call: TRBJ1-6
clone_size: NA
d_call: NA
v_call: TRBV7-3
cdr3_nt: TGTGCCAGCAGCTTAACGCCAGGGGAAAATTCACCCCTCCACTTT
cdr3_aa: CASSLTPGENSPLHF

j_call: TRBJ1-2
clone_size: once
d_call: TRBD1
v_call: TRBV9
cdr3_nt: TGTGCCAGCAGCGCGTCCCGGGACAGGAACCCTATCTATGGCTACACCTTC
cdr3_aa: CASSASRDRNPIYGYTF

j_call: TRBJ2-5
clone_size: few
d_call: TRBD2
v_call: TRBV7-2
cdr3_nt: TGTGCCAGCAGCTTGGGGACTAGCGGGGGGCAAGAGACCCAGTACTTC
cdr3_aa: CASSLGTSGGQETQYF

j_call: TRBJ1-4
clone_size: once
d_call: TRBD1
v_call: TRBV10-3
cdr3_nt: TGTGCCAGCAGGGGGCTGGCTAATGAAAAACTGTTTTTT
cdr3_aa: CASRGLANEKLFF

j_call: TRBJ2-1
clone_size: NA
d_call: NA
v_call: TRBV21-1
cdr3_nt: TGTGCCAGCAGCAAAGAGGCGACGTTGGGACAGGGGAACAATGAGCAGTTCTTC
cdr3_aa: CASSKEATLGQGNNEQFF

j_call: TRBJ1-1
clone_size: NA
d_call: TRBD1
v_call: TRBV5-6
cdr3_nt: TGTGCCAGCGGTGGACAGGGACGGACTGAAGCTTTCTTT
cdr3_aa: CASGGQGRTEAFF

j_call: TRBJ1-3
clone_size: NA
d_call: NA
v_call: TRBV5-6
cdr3_nt: TGTGCCAGCAGCTTAACCGGGAACAGGAACGACCTCTCTGGAAACACCATATATTTT
cdr3_aa: CASSLTGNRNDLSGNTIYF

j_call: TRBJ1-1
clone_size: NA
d_call: NA
v_call: TRBV5-6
cdr3_nt: TGTGCCAGCAGCTTCCCGACAGAGAACACTGAAGCTTTCTTT
cdr3_aa: CASSFPTENTEAFF

j_call: TRBJ2-2
clone_size: NA
d_call: NA
v_call: TRBV27
cdr3_nt: TGTGCCAGCAGTTTTGGGCGCACCGGGGAGCTGTTTTTT
cdr3_aa: CASSFGRTGELFF

j_call: TRBJ2-3
clone_size: NA
d_call: NA
v_call: TRBV2
cdr3_nt: TGTGCCAGCAGTGACGGGGGAGATACGCAGTATTTT
cdr3_aa: CASSDGGDTQYF

j_call: TRBJ1-6
clone_size: NA
d_call: TRBD1
v_call: TRBV6-4
cdr3_nt: TGTGCCAGCAGGGGACAGGGGGTTAATTCACCCCTCCACTTT
cdr3_aa: CASRGQGVNSPLHF

j_call: TRBJ2-1
clone_size: NA
d_call: NA
v_call: TRBV27
cdr3_nt: TGTGCCACGCACCGAGGACAGAGCTCCTACAATGAGCAGTTCTTC
cdr3_aa: CATHRGQSSYNEQFF

j_call: TRBJ1-2
clone_size: NA
d_call: NA
v_call: TRBV5-5
cdr3_nt: TGTGCCAGCAGCTTCCAGGGAGGTAACTATGGCTACACCTTC
cdr3_aa: CASSFQGGNYGYTF

j_call: TRBJ2-1
clone_size: NA
d_call: NA
v_call: TRBV7-8
cdr3_nt: TGTGCCAGCAGCCTCACGGTTTGGGTGTTTAATGAGCAGTTCTTC
cdr3_aa: CASSLTVWVFNEQFF

j_call: TRBJ2-5
clone_size: NA
d_call: TRBD2
v_call: TRBV5-5
cdr3_nt: TGTGCCAGCACCTATGGGGGGACGGGGGGGCAATTTCAGAAGACCCAGTACTTC
cdr3_aa: CASTYGGTGGQFQKTQYF

j_call: TRBJ1-6
clone_size: NA
d_call: NA
v_call: TRBV10-3
cdr3_nt: TGTGCCATCAGTGCCAGTCAGGATAATTCACCCCTCCACTTT
cdr3_aa: CAISASQDNSPLHF

j_call: TRBJ2-1
clone_size: NA
d_call: TRBD2
v_call: TRBV9
cdr3_nt: TGTGCCAGCAGCGTAGGGGGACTAGCGGGGGAGCAGTTCTTC
cdr3_aa: CASSVGGLAGEQFF

j_call: TRBJ1-3
clone_size: NA
d_call: NA
v_call: TRBV5-4
cdr3_nt: TGTGCCAGCAGCTTGGACCCCCAGGGGTCTGGAAACACCATATATTTT
cdr3_aa: CASSLDPQGSGNTIYF